This is a list of T cell receptor beta chains from one sample in a study of CD8 T cells in Susac syndrome. TCRdb recomputed calls from the immunoSEQ multiplex PCR reads with MiXCR, one row per CDR3 protein. The sample includes approximately 180,000 distinct CDR3 sequences, roughly 92% of them seen just once. The sequenced material came from CD4+ T cells from PBMCs. The receptors derive from a human donor with multiple sclerosis. The CDR3 runs from the conserved cysteine through the conserved F or W. A D gene is named only where the DNA matches it firmly. Clone size is stated in some rows and not others, as once, few, many or a class when expanded.

abundance: NA
d_gene: TRBD1
j_gene: TRBJ1-1
v_gene: TRBV6-2/TRBV6-3
len: 15
CDR3aa: CASSYGTGGSNEAFF
CDR3nt: TGTGCCAGCAGTTACGGGACAGGGGGATCGAATGAAGCTTTCTTT

abundance: NA
d_gene: NA
j_gene: TRBJ2-3
v_gene: TRBV2
len: 14
CDR3aa: CASSRTKVTDTQYF
CDR3nt: TGTGCCAGCAGCCGGACTAAAGTCACAGATACGCAGTATTTT

abundance: NA
d_gene: NA
j_gene: TRBJ2-7
v_gene: TRBV20-1
len: 13
CDR3aa: CSASRPGPYEQYF
CDR3nt: TGCAGTGCTAGCCGTCCCGGGCCCTACGAGCAGTACTTC

abundance: NA
d_gene: NA
j_gene: TRBJ2-5
v_gene: TRBV20-1
len: 12
CDR3aa: CSASLAEETQYF
CDR3nt: TGCAGTGCTAGTTTGGCGGAAGAGACCCAGTACTTC

abundance: NA
d_gene: NA
j_gene: TRBJ2-5
v_gene: TRBV12-3/TRBV12-4
len: 14
CDR3aa: CASRPQGAGETQYF
CDR3nt: TGTGCCAGCAGACCCCAAGGGGCGGGGGAGACCCAGTACTTC

abundance: NA
d_gene: NA
j_gene: TRBJ2-7
v_gene: TRBV5-1
len: 13
CDR3aa: CASHPSSEGEQYF
CDR3nt: TGCGCCAGCCACCCTTCTAGCGAAGGCGAGCAGTACTTC

abundance: NA
d_gene: NA
j_gene: TRBJ2-5
v_gene: TRBV5-4
len: 16
CDR3aa: CASSPGSGAGQETQYF
CDR3nt: TGTGCCAGCAGCCCGGGGTCAGGGGCGGGGCAAGAGACCCAGTACTTC

abundance: NA
d_gene: NA
j_gene: TRBJ1-4
v_gene: TRBV6-6
len: 16
CDR3aa: CASSYRGYGSNEKLFF
CDR3nt: TGTGCCAGCAGTTACAGGGGGTACGGGTCTAATGAAAAACTGTTTTTT

abundance: NA
d_gene: NA
j_gene: TRBJ2-5
v_gene: TRBV5-1
len: 13
CDR3aa: CASSSGYVETQYF
CDR3nt: TGCGCCAGCAGCTCAGGGTACGTGGAGACCCAGTACTTC

abundance: NA
d_gene: TRBD2
j_gene: TRBJ2-2
v_gene: TRBV12-3/TRBV12-4
len: 16
CDR3aa: CASSFSAGGQTGELFF
CDR3nt: TGTGCCAGCAGTTTTTCGGCGGGGGGGCAAACCGGGGAGCTGTTTTTT

abundance: NA
d_gene: TRBD1
j_gene: TRBJ1-5
v_gene: TRBV7-9
len: 17
CDR3aa: CASSFGTGRRSNQPQHF
CDR3nt: TGTGCCAGCAGCTTCGGGACAGGGAGGAGGAGCAATCAGCCCCAGCATTTT

abundance: NA
d_gene: TRBD1
j_gene: TRBJ2-7
v_gene: TRBV7-7
len: 15
CDR3aa: CASSLYQGDTYEQYF
CDR3nt: TGTGCCAGCAGCTTGTATCAGGGGGACACCTACGAGCAGTACTTC

abundance: NA
d_gene: NA
j_gene: TRBJ1-2
v_gene: TRBV5-8
len: 14
CDR3aa: CASSLPGGRYGYTF
CDR3nt: TGTGCCAGCAGTCTCCCCGGCGGCCGCTATGGCTACACCTTC

abundance: few
d_gene: NA
j_gene: TRBJ2-7
v_gene: TRBV12-3/TRBV12-4
len: 14
CDR3aa: CASSFSGSSYEQYF
CDR3nt: TGTGCCAGCAGTTTCTCGGGGAGCTCCTACGAGCAGTACTTC

abundance: NA
d_gene: NA
j_gene: TRBJ1-2
v_gene: TRBV5-1
len: 16
CDR3aa: CASSPDGGARGYGYTF
CDR3nt: TGCGCCAGCAGCCCGGATGGGGGGGCGCGGGGCTATGGCTACACCTTC

abundance: NA
d_gene: NA
j_gene: TRBJ2-7
v_gene: TRBV6-6
len: 14
CDR3aa: CASSYDSGFYEQYF
CDR3nt: TGTGCCAGCAGTTACGATTCGGGCTTCTACGAGCAGTACTTC

abundance: NA
d_gene: NA
j_gene: TRBJ2-3
v_gene: TRBV29-1
len: 15
CDR3aa: CSVGTAGGRGDTQYF
CDR3nt: TGCAGCGTCGGCACCGCCGGGGGCAGAGGGGATACGCAGTATTTT

abundance: NA
d_gene: NA
j_gene: TRBJ1-5
v_gene: TRBV30
len: 12
CDR3aa: CACSRGNQPQHF
CDR3nt: TGTGCCTGTAGCCGGGGGAATCAGCCCCAGCATTTT

abundance: NA
d_gene: NA
j_gene: TRBJ2-3
v_gene: TRBV4-3
len: 14
CDR3aa: CASSQPGPTDTQYF
CDR3nt: TGCGCCAGCAGCCAACCAGGACCAACAGATACGCAGTATTTT

abundance: NA
d_gene: NA
j_gene: TRBJ2-7
v_gene: TRBV30
len: 14
CDR3aa: CAWSVRGKRYEQYF
CDR3nt: TGTGCCTGGAGTGTACGGGGGAAAAGATACGAGCAGTACTTC

abundance: NA
d_gene: NA
j_gene: TRBJ2-6
v_gene: TRBV3-1
len: 19
CDR3aa: CASSQDKGRINSGANVLTF
CDR3nt: TGTGCCAGCAGCCAAGATAAAGGAAGAATTAACTCTGGGGCCAACGTCCTGACTTTC

abundance: NA
d_gene: NA
j_gene: TRBJ2-6
v_gene: TRBV28
len: 18
CDR3aa: CASSTDRGGKAGANVLTF
CDR3nt: TGTGCCAGCAGCACCGATCGTGGGGGGAAGGCTGGGGCCAACGTCCTGACTTTC

abundance: NA
d_gene: NA
j_gene: TRBJ1-5
v_gene: TRBV2
len: 15
CDR3aa: CATKDGLYSNQPQHF
CDR3nt: TGTGCCACCAAAGACGGCCTCTATAGCAATCAGCCCCAGCATTTT